This T cell receptor beta chain appears in the sequencing data of a study of T cell responses to AZD1222 COVID-19 vaccine (dated by TCRdb to the early 2020s). Regarding the complete study: AZD1222 recipients with second doses at about 4 weeks or about 12 weeks were pooled, because spike-specific TCR depth and breadth did not differ between schedules. TCR sequencing was performed for 230 to 250 trial participants, of whom roughly 200 were given two doses of AZD1222 and some 25 were given two doses of MenACWY control vaccine. Trial participants were enrolled into age subgroups of 18-55, 56-69 and 70-plus years, which contained 148, 28 and 57 TCR-sequenced participants, respectively. Beyond this particular receptor, the publication reports: Reportedly, close to half of the unique spike-specific TCRs recognized epitopes lying outside the regions that are mutated in the B.1.351 and B.1.1.7 variants. Most participants were white British and females outnumbered males, and the authors suggested that clonal diversity may have been underestimated. After two AZD1222 doses, both the breadth and the depth of spike-specific TCRs were significantly higher than at day 0 and than in MenACWY recipients. Vaccine-associated CD4 TCRs spanned the whole spike protein, with dominant responses in regions 160-218 and 743-854. Because no day 14 peak-response samples were available, the repertoires could be characterized only after the peak T cell response. Only a handful of AZD1222 recipients were SARS-CoV-2 seropositive at baseline, limiting conclusions about previously exposed vaccinees. In the small 56-69-year group, the increase in depth fell short of significance, most likely because of low power.

The CDR3 regions of human TCRbeta chains were analyzed by immunosequencing. Per the authors' processing: Repertoire TCRs were matched against a reference library of SARS-CoV-2-specific TCRs generated with the MIRA antigen-specificity platform. Breadth meant the fraction of unique TCRs that were SARS-CoV-2-associated, whereas depth meant the fraction of total T cells that were SARS-CoV-2-associated. Each spike-specific TCR was assigned to its reactive spike region and to a CD4 or CD8 class using the MIRA data. Log10-transformed breadth and depth values were compared by one-way ANOVA with Sidak's multiple comparisons tests. Imported from immuneACCESS, the table was reduced by TCRdb to in-frame sequences with V and J called. These copies leave out some clones; in studies compared against another copy, an unresolved V gene accounts for under half, and the cause of the remainder is not known. V, J and clone size are those of that table, while D and trimming were read from the DNA. This sample lists 110,000 or so clones; 82% were detected once. The ten largest clones capture more than 4.5% of the sample.

Including cysteine and phenylalanine, the CDR3 has 15 amino acids. Of all the DNA, just the CDR3 is kept, 45 bases in frame from base 1. Sequences MNHEY (CDR1) and SMNVEV (CDR2) are obtained from the germline V gene (reference sequence). The trim is 7 bases for V and 3 bases for J, with a gap of 18 bases between the germline ends. The sample's time point label is to be understood as: baseline before first vaccination. Vaccinee samples came from UK trials COV001 and COV002, including a single-blind randomized controlled phase 2/3 trial of AZD1222 (ChAdOx1 nCoV-19) in healthy adults. Trial participant PBMC samples were collected at day 0 and day 28 after the second dose for TCRbeta chain sequencing. Concerning this clone itself: Its antigen remains undetermined. The sample holds no much larger clone one base away, and base qualities are not on file.

The chain couples TRBV27 to TRBJ1-1, with the D gene call left open. This receptor was taken from an adult in good health. Sequencing used peripheral blood, obtained on day 0 of AZD1222 vaccination. At the DNA level, the sequence is TGTGCCAGCAATCCCTTAGGGATATCGGACACTGAAGCTTTCTTT. Protein translation: CASNPLGISDTEAFF.